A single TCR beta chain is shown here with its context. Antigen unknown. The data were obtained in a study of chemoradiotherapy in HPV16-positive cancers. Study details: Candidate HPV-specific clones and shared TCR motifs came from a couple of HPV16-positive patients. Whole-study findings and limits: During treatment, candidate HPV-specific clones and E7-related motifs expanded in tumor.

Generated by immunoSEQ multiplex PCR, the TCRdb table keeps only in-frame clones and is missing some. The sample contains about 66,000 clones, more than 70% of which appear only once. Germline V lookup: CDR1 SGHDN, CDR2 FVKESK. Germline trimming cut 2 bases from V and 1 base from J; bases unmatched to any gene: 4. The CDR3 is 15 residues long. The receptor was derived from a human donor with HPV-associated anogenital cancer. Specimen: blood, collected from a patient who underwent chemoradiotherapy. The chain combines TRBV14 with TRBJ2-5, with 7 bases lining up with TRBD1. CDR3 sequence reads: CASSQPQGVQETQYF. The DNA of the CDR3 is TGTGCCAGCAGCCAACCCCAGGGGGTCCAAGAGACCCAGTACTTC.